The 16 T cell receptor beta chains below were found in one sample sequenced in a study of blood T cell repertoires in COVID-19. TCRdb keeps only in-frame clones here, not all; method: immunoSEQ multiplex PCR. The sample shows 25,000 to 35,000 clones, about nine tenths of them seen only once. Sequenced: peripheral blood. The source of these receptors is a man between 60 and 75 years old with active COVID-19.

The chain couples TRBV7-9 to TRBJ1-3; the match to TRBD1 covers 11 bases. The germline V gene encodes CDR1 SEHNR and CDR2 FQNEAQ (reference sequence). V trimming: 5 bases; J trimming: 4 bases; junction bases outside the gene matches: 16. This CDR3 has 19 amino acids. The CDR3 bases are TGTGCCAGCAGCGATTCTGGGACAGGGGGTCGCTGGGTAGGAAACACCATATATTTT. This translates into CASSDSGTGGRWVGNTIYF.

The chain uses TRBV6-4 and TRBJ2-7; D may be TRBD2 (6 bases). Trimming removed 11 bases from V and 2 bases from J, with 13 bases in between. Germline values: CDR1 MRHNA, CDR2 SNTAGT. This CDR3 comprises 12 residues. Written as DNA, the CDR3 is TGTGCCCCTTATGGGACTCCCTACGAGCAGTACTTC. Translating it yields CAPYGTPYEQYF.

This clone was seen a few times. This chain joins TRBV25-1 and TRBJ2-2, with 11 positions matching TRBD1. The CDR3 sequence is 16 residues long. Germline values: CDR1 MGHDK, CDR2 SYGVNS. V trimming: 7 bases; J trimming: 3 bases; junction bases outside the gene matches: 7. The DNA for the CDR3 is TGTGCCAGCATGCTGGACAGGGGGCGCGACACCGGGGAGCTGTTTTTT. This sequence encodes CASMLDRGRDTGELFF.

This clone is labeled as medium-sized. V gene TRBV3-1 (or the pseudogene TRBV3-2) combines with J gene TRBJ2-2; TRBD2 aligns across 12 bases. The V gene end was trimmed by 4 bases and the J gene end by 0 bases; junction bases not matched to a gene: 0. Germline CDR1 LGHDT, CDR2 YNNKEL (reference sequence). The CDR3 runs 16 residues. The CDR3 loop is CASSRTSGANTGELFF. DNA for the CDR3: TGTGCCAGCAGCCGGACTAGCGGGGCGAACACCGGGGAGCTGTTTTTT.

This clone showed up just a few times. This chain joins TRBV21-1 and TRBJ1-6. TRBV21-1 is deemed a pseudogene. CDR3 length equals 16 residues. The CDR3 nucleotides read TGTGCCAGCAGCACCCAAGGGGGAGGGAGGGGTTCACCCCTCCACTTT. Encoded protein: CASSTQGGGRGSPLHF.

This chain joins TRBV30 and TRBJ2-3; D possibly corresponds to TRBD1 (7 bases). Per germline, CDR1 GTSNPN and CDR2 SVGIG (reference sequence). V lost 1 base to trimming and J lost 6 bases, with 20 bases between them. This CDR3 has 16 residues. The DNA of the CDR3 is TGTGCCTGGAGTGGATTAAGGGGGCGGGGACGGGATACGCAGTATTTT. Protein product: CAWSGLRGRGRDTQYF.

J is TRBJ1-4 and V is TRBV2; TRBD1 is a possible D gene (5 bases). Between the trimmed V and J ends, which lost 5 bases and 0 bases, there was a span of 13 bases. This CDR3 has 16 residues. CDR1 and CDR2 from the germline V gene are SNHLY and FYNNEI. The CDR3 bases are TGTGCCAGCAGTCTCGACAGCCCCGCAACTAATGAAAAACTGTTTTTT. Protein: CASSLDSPATNEKLFF.

V is TRBV10-3 and J is TRBJ1-3; 7 positions agree with TRBD1. Germline V CDR1 and CDR2: ENHRY, SYGVKD. The CDR3 covers 15 residues. The junction had 9 bases not matched to a gene; V was cut back by 10 bases and J by 0 bases. CDR3 DNA sequence: TGTGCCACGGAAGCAGGGGGAAGCTCTGGAAACACCATATATTTT. Translated: CATEAGGSSGNTIYF.

The chain carries TRBV3-1 (or the pseudogene TRBV3-2) and TRBJ2-5; D remains ambiguous. The CDR3 is 15 amino acids. V was cut by 2 bases and J by 1 base, with 11 bases left in between. Germline-derived CDR1 and CDR2 are LGHDT and YNNKEL (reference sequence). The CDR3 sequence: CASSQFLTVQETQYF. The CDR3 DNA reads TGTGCCAGCAGCCAATTCTTAACAGTCCAAGAGACCCAGTACTTC.

V is TRBV6-5 and J is TRBJ2-6, with D unresolved. The ends were cut back, 5 bases at V and 2 bases at J, with 7 bases in the middle. There are 14 residues in the CDR3. Germline CDR1 reads MNHEY; CDR2 reads SVGAGI. In DNA form, the CDR3 reads TGTGCCAGCAGTCCAGATACTGGGGCCAACGTCCTGACTTTC. Protein product: CASSPDTGANVLTF.

The chain joins TRBV9 to TRBJ2-2, with D possibly TRBD1 on 6 matching bases. CDR3 size: 15 residues. Germline V gene data show CDR1 as SGDLS and CDR2 as YYNGEE. Deletions cut 3 bases from V and 3 bases from J, with 12 bases between. CDR3 sequence reads: CASSAGVTDTGELFF. The CDR3 DNA reads as TGTGCCAGCAGCGCAGGGGTTACCGACACCGGGGAGCTGTTTTTT.

This clone has a handful of counts. The genes are TRBV11-1 and TRBJ1-1; a possible D gene is TRBD1 (6 bases). This CDR3 spans 15 amino acids. Germline loops: CDR1 SGHAT, CDR2 FQDESV (reference sequence). The V and J ends lost 4 bases and 1 base respectively, with 13 bases between them. The CDR3 reads CASSSSGDRNTEAFF. The DNA for the CDR3 is TGTGCCAGCAGCTCGTCAGGGGACCGGAACACTGAAGCTTTCTTT.

The chain employs TRBV5-4 and TRBJ1-1, with a possible D match to TRBD1 (6 bases). From germline, CDR1 is SGHNT and CDR2 YYREEE (reference sequence). With 5 bases removed from V and 0 bases from J, the gap between germline ends came to 23 bases. This CDR3 region has 18 residues. The CDR3 loop is CASSRSQGGGIMNTEAFF. The CDR3 coding sequence is TGTGCCAGCAGTCGCTCACAGGGAGGGGGGATCATGAACACTGAAGCTTTCTTT.

The rearrangement links TRBV15 to TRBJ2-5; 7 bases line up with TRBD2. V trimming: 3 bases; J trimming: 5 bases; junction bases outside the gene matches: 9. The CDR3 runs to 15 residues. The germline V gene encodes CDR1 LNHNV and CDR2 YYDKDF (reference sequence). CDR3 residues: CATSRGRGTAETQYF. The CDR3 DNA follows: TGTGCCACCAGCAGGGGGCGGGGGACGGCGGAGACCCAGTACTTC.

The genes are TRBV28 and TRBJ1-4; D gene ambiguous. This CDR3 has 14 amino acids. The V and J ends lost 2 bases and 3 bases respectively, with 7 bases between them. Germline V CDR1 and CDR2: MDHEN, SYDVKM. The CDR3 is CASSLNAANEKLFF. In DNA form, the CDR3 reads TGTGCCAGCAGTTTAAACGCGGCTAATGAAAAACTGTTTTTT.

The chain uses TRBV7-9 and TRBJ1-2, with a tentative D call TRBD1 (5 bases). CDR3 size: 15 residues. With 3 bases removed from V and 7 bases from J, the gap between germline ends came to 18 bases. Looked up from germline, CDR1 is SEHNR and CDR2 is FQNEAQ (reference sequence). The CDR3 reads CASSFPGRWLSGYTF. The CDR3 DNA is TGTGCCAGCAGCTTCCCAGGGCGTTGGTTAAGTGGCTACACCTTC.